Listed below are T cell receptor beta chains from one sample, sequenced in a study of shared clonotypes between healthy human individuals. Using immunoSEQ multiplex PCR, the repertoire was profiled, and TCRdb retains in-frame clones only, with some absent. The sample holds 1.6 million or so clones; less than 99% are singletons and the top ten take 0.3% to 0.45%. Sequencing was performed on naive CD4+ T cells sorted from blood. These receptors came from a man aged 25 to 45 in good health. The CDR3 runs from the conserved cysteine through the conserved F or W. A D gene is named only where the DNA matches it firmly. Clone size is shown for a subset of rows, as once, few, many or a class of expanded clone.

J: TRBJ1-2
size: -
V: TRBV25-1
D: TRBD1
DNA: TGTGCCAGCAGTGAGCCCGGACAGGCTTCCTATGGCTACACCTTC
CDR3: CASSEPGQASYGYTF

J: TRBJ2-1
size: -
V: TRBV4-3
D: TRBD2
DNA: TGCGCCAGCAGCCTAGGAACCGGGACTAGCGGGAGGGCCGGTGAGCAGTTCTTC
CDR3: CASSLGTGTSGRAGEQFF

J: TRBJ2-1
size: -
V: TRBV7-9
D: -
DNA: TGTGCCAGCAGCCTCAGATACCCGTACAATGAGCAGTTCTTC
CDR3: CASSLRYPYNEQFF

J: TRBJ1-2
size: -
V: TRBV19
D: -
DNA: TGTGCCAGTAGTCCAGGACAAACCTCGGGGGATGGCTACACCTTC
CDR3: CASSPGQTSGDGYTF

J: TRBJ2-1
size: -
V: TRBV18
D: -
DNA: TGTGCCAGCTCACAAGACAGGAGCTCCTACAATGAGCAGTTCTTC
CDR3: CASSQDRSSYNEQFF

J: TRBJ2-3
size: once
V: TRBV30
D: TRBD1
DNA: TGTGCCTGGAGAGGGGACAGAAGCACAGATACGCAGTATTTT
CDR3: CAWRGDRSTDTQYF

J: TRBJ2-3
size: -
V: TRBV18
D: TRBD1
DNA: TGTGCCAGCAGAAGGCAGGGACAGGGACCAGATACGCAGTATTTT
CDR3: CASRRQGQGPDTQYF

J: TRBJ2-1
size: -
V: TRBV5-7
D: TRBD2
DNA: TGTGCCAGCAGCCAGATAGCGGGAGGGCTTGATGAGCAGTTCTTC
CDR3: CASSQIAGGLDEQFF

J: TRBJ1-5
size: -
V: TRBV28
D: TRBD1
DNA: TGTGCCTTCTCAAACAGGGGAGGTCAGCCCCAGCATTTT
CDR3: CAFSNRGGQPQHF

J: TRBJ1-1
size: -
V: TRBV6-5
D: -
DNA: TGTGCCAGCAGCCGACACGGCGGAGAAGCTTTCTTT
CDR3: CASSRHGGEAFF

J: TRBJ2-7
size: -
V: TRBV11-3
D: TRBD1
DNA: TGTGCCAGCAGCCTCCCACGGAGGACAGGACCACCCTACGAGCAGTACTTC
CDR3: CASSLPRRTGPPYEQYF

J: TRBJ2-7
size: -
V: TRBV9
D: TRBD1
DNA: TGTGCCAGCAGCGTTTCCACAGGGGCCTTCTTCTACGAGCAGTACTTC
CDR3: CASSVSTGAFFYEQYF

J: TRBJ2-1
size: -
V: TRBV29-1
D: -
DNA: TGCAGCGTTGTATCCGTCAATGAGCAGTTCTTC
CDR3: CSVVSVNEQFF

J: TRBJ2-4
size: -
V: TRBV15
D: TRBD2
DNA: TGTGCCACCAGCAGGCTTATTTGGGGACTAGCGGGAGAAAGCCCCAAAGCCATTCAGTACTTC
CDR3: CATSRLIWGLAGESPKAIQYF

J: TRBJ1-2
size: once
V: TRBV6-5
D: -
DNA: TGTGCCAGCACCCAGACAGGATCGAGTATAGCAGGCTACACCTTC
CDR3: CASTQTGSSIAGYTF

J: TRBJ2-5
size: -
V: TRBV19
D: -
DNA: TGTGCCAGTAGCGGGAAGGGGGTCCAAGAGACCCAGTACTTC
CDR3: CASSGKGVQETQYF

J: TRBJ2-1
size: -
V: TRBV7-2
D: -
DNA: TGTGCCAGCAGCGGGGTCACGGTTCACAATGAGCAGTTCTTC
CDR3: CASSGVTVHNEQFF

J: TRBJ2-1
size: -
V: TRBV11-2
D: TRBD2
DNA: TGTGCCAGCAGCAACGGAGGGACTAGCGGGCGAAACAATGAGCAGTTCTTC
CDR3: CASSNGGTSGRNNEQFF

J: TRBJ2-1
size: once
V: TRBV5-1
D: -
DNA: TGCGCCAGCAGTATCGGGGGTAAAAGCTCCTACAATGAGCAGTTCTTC
CDR3: CASSIGGKSSYNEQFF

J: TRBJ2-2
size: -
V: TRBV29-1
D: TRBD2
DNA: TGCAGCGTCTCTAGCGGACCTGACACCGGGGAGCTGTTTTTT
CDR3: CSVSSGPDTGELFF

J: TRBJ2-7
size: -
V: TRBV5-1
D: TRBD1
DNA: TGCGCCAGCAGCTCCACAGGGGCCGACTACGAGCAGTACTTC
CDR3: CASSSTGADYEQYF

J: TRBJ2-2
size: -
V: TRBV5-1
D: TRBD2
DNA: TGCGCCAGCGGGACGGGAGGTAACACCGGGGAGCTGTTTTTT
CDR3: CASGTGGNTGELFF

J: TRBJ2-4
size: -
V: TRBV4-3
D: -
DNA: TGCGCCAGCAGCCAAGAAAACTCTTTAGCCAAAAACATTCAGTACTTC
CDR3: CASSQENSLAKNIQYF

J: TRBJ1-2
size: -
V: TRBV28
D: TRBD1
DNA: TGTGCCAGCAGTTTCAGGGGGCGGGGTGGTGGCTACACCTTC
CDR3: CASSFRGRGGGYTF

J: TRBJ2-3
size: -
V: TRBV28
D: -
DNA: TGTGCCAGCAGTTTACGGGGGCACACAGATACGCAGTATTTT
CDR3: CASSLRGHTDTQYF

J: TRBJ1-2
size: -
V: TRBV7-2
D: -
DNA: TGTGCCAGCAGCCACGGGCCTTACCCACTAACCTTC
CDR3: CASSHGPYPLTF

J: TRBJ2-5
size: -
V: TRBV5-5
D: -
DNA: TGTGCCAGCAGACAGCCTATCTTAGGGGACTCGTACCAAGAGACCCAGTACTTC
CDR3: CASRQPILGDSYQETQYF

J: TRBJ1-1
size: -
V: TRBV10-3
D: TRBD1
DNA: TGTGCCATCAGTCTGACAGGGGTAGACACTGAAGCTTTCTTT
CDR3: CAISLTGVDTEAFF

J: TRBJ2-1
size: -
V: TRBV15
D: TRBD2
DNA: TGTGCCACCAGCAGAGGCCCGGGGACTAGCGGGGGCTACAATGAGCAGTTCTTC
CDR3: CATSRGPGTSGGYNEQFF

J: TRBJ1-5
size: -
V: TRBV30
D: -
DNA: TGTGCCTACCAGGACCGAGTCAATCAGCCCCAGCATTTT
CDR3: CAYQDRVNQPQHF

J: TRBJ1-5
size: once
V: TRBV28
D: -
DNA: TGTGCCATCTCAGCCGTTCGTAATCAGCCCCAGCATTTT
CDR3: CAISAVRNQPQHF

J: TRBJ2-3
size: once
V: TRBV6-1
D: -
DNA: TGTGCCAGCAGTGAACTCGGGGGGCGCAGAGATACGCAGTATTTT
CDR3: CASSELGGRRDTQYF

J: TRBJ1-1
size: once
V: TRBV5-6
D: -
DNA: TGTGCCAGCAGTAATCCGGGACGCTACACTGAAGCTTTCTTT
CDR3: CASSNPGRYTEAFF

J: TRBJ2-6
size: -
V: TRBV4-2
D: -
DNA: TGTGCCAGCAGCCAAGACAGATTCTCTGGGGCCAACGTCCTGACTTTC
CDR3: CASSQDRFSGANVLTF

J: TRBJ1-1
size: -
V: TRBV7-6
D: TRBD1
DNA: TGTGCCAGCAGCTTAGATCCGGGACAGGGGTACGCTTTCTTT
CDR3: CASSLDPGQGYAFF

J: TRBJ2-2
size: -
V: TRBV5-5
D: -
DNA: TGTGCCAGCAGCTACCAAACTTGGGCCGGGGAGCTGTTTTTT
CDR3: CASSYQTWAGELFF

J: TRBJ2-1
size: -
V: TRBV9
D: TRBD2
DNA: TGTGCCAGCAGCGTAGGCCCCTCCGGGACTACTAATGAGCAGTTCTTC
CDR3: CASSVGPSGTTNEQFF

J: TRBJ2-1
size: -
V: TRBV5-5
D: -
DNA: TGTGCCAGCAGCTTGGTGGCTATCAATGAGCAGTTCTTC
CDR3: CASSLVAINEQFF

J: TRBJ2-6
size: -
V: TRBV5-4
D: -
DNA: TGTGCCAGCAGCCGACCGAACTCTGGGGCCAACGTCCTGACTTTC
CDR3: CASSRPNSGANVLTF

J: TRBJ2-1
size: -
V: TRBV7-8
D: TRBD1
DNA: TGTGCCAGCAGCTCGCCGACAGGGGAAAATGAGCAGTTCTTC
CDR3: CASSSPTGENEQFF

J: TRBJ2-7
size: -
V: TRBV29-1
D: -
DNA: TGCAGCGGGGCGTGGGGAGGCCCGGGGGAGCAGTACTTC
CDR3: CSGAWGGPGEQYF

J: TRBJ1-2
size: -
V: TRBV14
D: TRBD1
DNA: TGTGCCAGCAGCCCGCTCCGGGACAGCAACCACTATGGCTACACCTTC
CDR3: CASSPLRDSNHYGYTF

J: TRBJ1-5
size: -
V: TRBV2
D: -
DNA: TGTGCCAGCAGTGACCTGGACAGCCCCCAGCATTTT
CDR3: CASSDLDSPQHF

J: TRBJ1-4
size: -
V: TRBV10-3
D: TRBD1
DNA: TGTGCCATTCAGGGACAGCAGAATGAAAAACTGTTTTTT
CDR3: CAIQGQQNEKLFF

J: TRBJ2-1
size: -
V: TRBV28
D: TRBD2
DNA: TGTGCCAGCAAACCACCGGGGGCGGGAGGGCCTGATGAGCAGTTCTTC
CDR3: CASKPPGAGGPDEQFF